This entry concerns a single TCR beta chain. The sample belongs to a study of PD-1 blockade in mismatch repair-deficient tumors. The CDR3 spans 12 residues. V was cut by 3 bases and J by 2 bases, with 5 bases left in between. CDR1 and CDR2 from the germline V gene are SEHNR and FQNEAQ (reference sequence). Assay: immunoSEQ multiplex PCR; the TCRdb copy retains only in-frame clones and omits some. The sample records about 63,000 clones, around 89% being singletons. The sample in question was peripheral blood, obtained 52 weeks after starting pembrolizumab. The V gene is TRBV7-9, the J gene TRBJ2-7; no definite D call. This sequence was found in an adult with mismatch repair-deficient cancer. CDR3 nucleotides: TGTGCCAGCAGCTTTTATCCCTACGAGCAGTACTTC. Translation gives CASSFYPYEQYF.